Each of the 3 T cell receptor beta chains below was sequenced from the same sample in a study of blood T cell repertoires in COVID-19. Repertoires were generated with immunoSEQ multiplex PCR, while TCRdb's copy carries only in-frame clones and drops some. This sample carries 95,000 to 100,000 clones, about four fifths of them seen once, and the ten largest clones take approximately 24%. The sample taken for sequencing was peripheral blood. These receptors were taken from a human donor in a cohort sampled during active COVID-19.

The genes are TRBV4-3 and TRBJ2-2; 7 bases line up with TRBD2. The J segment lost 4 bases and the V segment lost 4 bases, leaving 15 bases of the junction unmatched. The CDR3 extends over 18 amino acids. Looked up from germline, CDR1 is LGHNA and CDR2 is YSLEER. The DNA of the CDR3 is TGCGCCAGCAGCCGCGGGGGATATGATTCGGGACTCACCGGGGAGCTGTTTTTT. Protein sequence: CASSRGGYDSGLTGELFF.

This chain uses TRBV5-6 with TRBJ1-5; tentatively, D is TRBD1 (6 bases). V shed 3 bases and J shed 7 bases, with 23 bases lying between them. CDR1 is SGHDT, CDR2 YYEEEE, per germline. The CDR3 covers 17 residues. The DNA for the CDR3 is TGTGCCAGCAGCTGGGGAAAAGGGACACCGCGCGAGCAGCCCCAGCATTTT. It yields the protein CASSWGKGTPREQPQHF.

V is TRBV5-6 and J is TRBJ2-3; 12 bases match TRBD2. The junction had 9 bases not matched to a gene; V was cut back by 5 bases and J by 2 bases. This CDR3 region has 17 residues. Germline V gene data show CDR1 as SGHDT and CDR2 as YYEEEE. The CDR3 sequence is CASRRLLAGGATDTQYF. The CDR3 bases are TGTGCCAGCAGACGTTTACTAGCGGGGGGAGCCACAGATACGCAGTATTTT.